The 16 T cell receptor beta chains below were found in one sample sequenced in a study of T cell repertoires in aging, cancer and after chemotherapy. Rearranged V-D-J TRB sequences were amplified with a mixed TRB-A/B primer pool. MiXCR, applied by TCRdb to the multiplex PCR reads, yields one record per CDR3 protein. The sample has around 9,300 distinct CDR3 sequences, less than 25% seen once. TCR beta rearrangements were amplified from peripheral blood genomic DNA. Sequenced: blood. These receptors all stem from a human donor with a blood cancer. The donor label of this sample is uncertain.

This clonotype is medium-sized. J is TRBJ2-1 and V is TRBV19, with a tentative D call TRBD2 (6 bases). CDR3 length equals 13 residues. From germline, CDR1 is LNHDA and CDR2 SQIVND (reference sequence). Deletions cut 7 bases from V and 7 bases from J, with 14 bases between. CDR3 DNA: TGTGCCAGTAACTACGGGAGTTATAATGAGCAGTTCTTC. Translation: CASNYGSYNEQFF.

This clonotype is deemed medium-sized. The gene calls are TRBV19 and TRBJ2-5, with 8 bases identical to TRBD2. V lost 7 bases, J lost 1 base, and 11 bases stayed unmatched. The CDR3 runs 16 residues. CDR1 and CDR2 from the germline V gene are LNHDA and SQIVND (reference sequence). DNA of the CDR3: TGTGCCAGTACCATCAGAGGCCTAGCGGGCCAAGAGACCCAGTACTTC. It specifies CASTIRGLAGQETQYF.

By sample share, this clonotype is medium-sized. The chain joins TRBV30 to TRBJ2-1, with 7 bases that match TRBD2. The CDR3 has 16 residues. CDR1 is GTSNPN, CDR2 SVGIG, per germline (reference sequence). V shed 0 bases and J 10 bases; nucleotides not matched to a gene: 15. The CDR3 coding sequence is TGTGCCTGGAGTGTGGTGGGAGGGCCGGTTCAGGACGAGCAGTTCTTC. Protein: CAWSVVGGPVQDEQFF.

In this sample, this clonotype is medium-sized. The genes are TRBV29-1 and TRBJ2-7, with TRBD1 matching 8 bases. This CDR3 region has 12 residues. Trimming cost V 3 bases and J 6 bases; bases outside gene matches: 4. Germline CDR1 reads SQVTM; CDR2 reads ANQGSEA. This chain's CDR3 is CSVEQGAFEQYF. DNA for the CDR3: TGCAGCGTTGAGCAGGGGGCCTTCGAGCAGTACTTC.

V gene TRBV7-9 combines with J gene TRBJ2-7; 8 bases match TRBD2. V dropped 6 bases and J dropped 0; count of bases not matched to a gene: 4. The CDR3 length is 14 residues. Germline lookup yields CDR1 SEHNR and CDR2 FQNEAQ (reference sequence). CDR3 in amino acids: CASRPSGSSYEQYF. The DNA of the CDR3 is TGTGCCAGCAGACCGAGCGGGAGCTCCTACGAGCAGTACTTC.

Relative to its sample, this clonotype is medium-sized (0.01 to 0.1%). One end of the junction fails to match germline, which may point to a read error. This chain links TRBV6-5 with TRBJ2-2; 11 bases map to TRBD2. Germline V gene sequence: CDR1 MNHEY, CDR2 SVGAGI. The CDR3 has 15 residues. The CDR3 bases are TGTGCCAGCAGCCGACTAGCGGGGACCACCAGGGAGCTGTTTTTT. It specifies CASSRLAGTTRELFF.

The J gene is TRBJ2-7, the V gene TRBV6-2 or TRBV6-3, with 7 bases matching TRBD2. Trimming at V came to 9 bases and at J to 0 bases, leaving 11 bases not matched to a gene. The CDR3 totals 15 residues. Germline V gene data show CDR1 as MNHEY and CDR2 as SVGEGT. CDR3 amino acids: CASTGTKISSYEQYF. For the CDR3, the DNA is TGTGCCAGTACCGGGACTAAAATTTCCTCCTACGAGCAGTACTTC.

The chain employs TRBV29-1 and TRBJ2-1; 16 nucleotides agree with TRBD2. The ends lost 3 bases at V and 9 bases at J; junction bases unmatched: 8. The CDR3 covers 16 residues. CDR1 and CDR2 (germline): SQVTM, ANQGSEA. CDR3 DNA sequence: TGCAGCGTTGATTTACCGGGACTAGCGGGAGGGCGTGAGCAGTTCTTC. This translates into CSVDLPGLAGGREQFF.

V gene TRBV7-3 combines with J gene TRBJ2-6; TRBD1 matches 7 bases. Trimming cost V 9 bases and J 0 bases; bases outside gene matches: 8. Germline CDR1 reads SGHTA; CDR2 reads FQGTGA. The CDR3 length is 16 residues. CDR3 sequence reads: CASRLAGGSGANVLTF. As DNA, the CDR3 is TGTGCCAGTCGACTGGCAGGGGGCTCTGGGGCCAACGTCCTGACTTTC.

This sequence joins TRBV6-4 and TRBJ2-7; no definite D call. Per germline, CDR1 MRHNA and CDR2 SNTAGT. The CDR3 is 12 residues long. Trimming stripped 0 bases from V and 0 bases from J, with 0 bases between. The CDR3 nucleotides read TGTGCCAGCAGTGACTCCTCCTACGAGCAGTACTTC. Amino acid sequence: CASSDSSYEQYF.

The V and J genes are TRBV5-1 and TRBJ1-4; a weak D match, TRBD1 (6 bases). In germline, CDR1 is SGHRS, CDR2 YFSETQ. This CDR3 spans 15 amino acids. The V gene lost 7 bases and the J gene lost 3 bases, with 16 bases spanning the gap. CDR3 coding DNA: TGCGCCAGCGCGTCAACAGGGACATCTAATGAAAAACTGTTTTTT. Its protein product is CASASTGTSNEKLFF. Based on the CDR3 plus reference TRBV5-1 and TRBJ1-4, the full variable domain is KAGVTQTPRYLIKTRGQQVTLSCSPISGHRSVSWYQQTPGQGLQFLFEYFSETQRNKGNFPGRFSGRQFSNSRSEMNVSTLELGDSALYLCASASTGTSNEKLFFGSGTQLSVL.

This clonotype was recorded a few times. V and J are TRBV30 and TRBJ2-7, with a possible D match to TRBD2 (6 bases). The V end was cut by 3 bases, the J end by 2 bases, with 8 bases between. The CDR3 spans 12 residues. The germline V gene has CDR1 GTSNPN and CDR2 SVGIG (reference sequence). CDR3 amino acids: CAWSAGPYEQYF. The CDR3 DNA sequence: TGTGCCTGGAGCGCGGGACCCTACGAGCAGTACTTC. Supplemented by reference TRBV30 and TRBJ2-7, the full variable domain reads SQTIHQWPATLVQPVGSPLSLECTVEGTSNPNLYWYRQAAGRGLQLLFYSVGIGQISSEVPQNLSASRPQDRQFILSSKKLLLSDSGFYLCAWSAGPYEQYFGPGTRLTVT.

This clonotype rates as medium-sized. CDR3 in amino acids: CASKFSSTYEQYF. The CDR3 nucleotides are TGTGCCAGTAAGTTCTCAAGTACCTACGAGCAGTACTTC. This chain connects TRBV19 to TRBJ2-7; D gene uncertain. The CDR3 loop spans 13 amino acids. Trimming stripped 7 bases from V and 2 bases from J, with 12 bases between. The V gene's germline CDR1 is LNHDA and CDR2 SQIVND (reference sequence). The complete variable domain, with remaining parts taken from reference TRBV19 and TRBJ2-7, reads DGGITQSPKYLFRKEGQNVTLSCEQNLNHDAMYWYRQDPGQGLRLIYYSQIVNDFQKGDIAEGYSVSREKKESFPLTVTSAQKNPTAFYLCASKFSSTYEQYFGPGTRLTVT.

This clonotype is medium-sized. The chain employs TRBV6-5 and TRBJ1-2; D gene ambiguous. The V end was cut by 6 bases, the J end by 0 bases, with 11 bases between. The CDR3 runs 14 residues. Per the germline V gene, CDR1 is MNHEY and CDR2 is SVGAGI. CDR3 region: CASSPGRANYGYTF. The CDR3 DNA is TGTGCCAGCAGCCCGGGGAGAGCTAACTATGGCTACACCTTC.

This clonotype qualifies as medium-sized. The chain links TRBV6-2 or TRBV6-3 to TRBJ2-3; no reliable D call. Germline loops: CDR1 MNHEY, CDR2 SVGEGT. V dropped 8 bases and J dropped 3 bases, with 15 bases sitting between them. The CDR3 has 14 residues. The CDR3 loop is CASAPPWGTDTQYF. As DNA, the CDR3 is TGTGCCAGCGCTCCCCCATGGGGAACAGATACGCAGTATTTT.

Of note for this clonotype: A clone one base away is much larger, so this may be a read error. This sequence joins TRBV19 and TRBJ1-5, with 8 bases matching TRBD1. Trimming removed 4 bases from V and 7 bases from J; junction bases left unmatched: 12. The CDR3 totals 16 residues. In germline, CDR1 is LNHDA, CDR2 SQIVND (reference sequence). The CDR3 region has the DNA TGTGCCAGTAGTACACAGGCCGACAGGGGAGACCAGCCCCAGCATTTT. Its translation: CASSTQADRGDQPQHF.